A single T cell receptor beta chain is shown here with its context. The antigen remains undetermined. The source of the sample is a study of tumor-infiltrating lymphocytes in primary liver carcinoma. As for the study in general: Patients underwent resection of primary liver carcinoma. With diameters of roughly 4.2 to 10 cm, tumors were stage T1-T3 N0M0. Sample yields of productive TCRbeta reads, ranging from roughly 3.5 to 8 million, were similar across tissue types. Whole-study findings and limits: Tumors carried a top-250-clone fraction significantly exceeding that of blood (p = 0.039).

Blood RNA was derived from unsorted whole blood, and germline DNA was extracted too. TCR beta cDNA was made from approximately 540 ng total RNA with a constant-region primer. Slightly modified ARM-PCR with three nested multiplex PCR rounds yielded TCR beta libraries. TCRdb called the multiplex PCR reads again in MiXCR, with one record for every CDR3 protein. The sample lists a few hundred thousand distinct CDR3 sequences, about three fifths occurring once. The TCR originated in a woman aged 25 to 45 with primary liver carcinoma and hepatitis B virus infection. Source material: peripheral blood.

CDR3 sequence (DNA): TGCGCCAGCAGCCTCGATAGCAATGAGCAGTTCTTC. Translating it yields CASSLDSNEQFF. The chain is built from TRBV4-3 and TRBJ2-1; D remains unclear. The germline V and J ends were trimmed by 4 bases and 6 bases, with 7 bases remaining between them. The CDR3 length is 12 residues. Per the germline V gene, CDR1 is LGHNA and CDR2 is YSLEER.